The 26 T cell receptor beta chains presented below share a single source sample, sequenced in a study of shared clonotypes between healthy human individuals. The data were produced by immunoSEQ multiplex PCR, yet TCRdb's version contains in-frame clones alone and is incomplete. The sample has about 680,000 clones, under 80% seen once; the top ten hold under 2%. Sequencing was done on a sample of memory CD4+ T cells sorted from blood. Subset given: CD45RA-negative fraction. The receptors derive from a woman in her twenties or thirties in good health.

This rearrangement joins TRBV27 to TRBJ2-2; possible D gene TRBD1, 6 bases. Germline V gene data show CDR1 as MNHEY and CDR2 as SMNVEV (reference sequence). The CDR3 runs 15 residues. The V and J ends lost 5 bases and 4 bases respectively, with 14 bases between them. CDR3 amino acids: CASSLNRVGTGELFF. CDR3 sequence (DNA): TGTGCCAGCAGTCTAAACAGGGTTGGCACCGGGGAGCTGTTTTTT.

The chain combines TRBV10-3 with TRBJ2-7; D may be TRBD1 or TRBD2 (5 bases each). Germline V gene sequence: CDR1 ENHRY, CDR2 SYGVKD. The CDR3 is made up of 16 amino acids. Trimming removed 4 bases at V and 0 bases at J, with 16 bases between. CDR3 in DNA: TGTGCCATCAGTGGAACCGGGACCAAGGGCTCCTACGAGCAGTACTTC. Its translation is CAISGTGTKGSYEQYF.

In this sample, this clone turned up a few times. Other DNA variants within this sample encode the same CDR3. This rearrangement joins TRBV19 to TRBJ1-5; TRBD1 might be the D (6 bases). The germline V gene has CDR1 LNHDA and CDR2 SQIVND (reference sequence). Between the trimmed V and J ends, which lost 5 bases and 5 bases, there was a span of 10 bases. The CDR3 length is 13 residues. CDR3 residues: CASSRTEDQPQHF. CDR3 nucleotide sequence: TGTGCCAGTAGTCGGACAGAGGATCAGCCCCAGCATTTT.

This chain uses TRBV30 with TRBJ2-2; possibly TRBD2 for D (6 bases). Germline CDR1 and CDR2: GTSNPN and SVGIG (reference sequence). The ends were cut back, 4 bases at V and 4 bases at J, with 13 bases in the middle. The CDR3 runs to 14 residues. The DNA of the CDR3 is TGTGCCTGGACTACCGGGACTCTCACCGGGGAGCTGTTTTTT. It encodes CAWTTGTLTGELFF.

This clone appeared a single time. Different DNA sequences within this sample yield the same CDR3. The chain employs TRBV7-6 and TRBJ2-3; 7 bases are a match to TRBD2. The CDR3 has 16 residues. Germline V CDR1 and CDR2: SGHVS, FNYEAQ. With 1 base clipped from V and 1 base from J, the junction kept 5 bases outside the gene matches. CDR3 DNA: TGTGCCAGCAGCTTAGGGTTAGCGGGTGGCACAGATACGCAGTATTTT. This encodes CASSLGLAGGTDTQYF.

A few counts support this clone. The V gene is TRBV7-2, the J gene TRBJ2-5; 7 positions match TRBD1. The V gene end was trimmed by 1 base and the J gene end by 2 bases; junction bases not matched to a gene: 4. CDR1 is SGHTA and CDR2 is FQGNSA in the germline V gene. This CDR3 contains 15 residues. CDR3 loop: CASSLGPGQQETQYF. CDR3 coding DNA: TGTGCCAGCAGCTTAGGACCGGGACAGCAAGAGACCCAGTACTTC.

The chain employs TRBV4-2 and TRBJ2-1; the match to TRBD1 covers 8 bases. V was pared by 0 bases and J by 3 bases, with 4 bases of the junction left unmatched. Germline-derived CDR1 and CDR2 are LGHNA and YNFKEQ. The CDR3 totals 16 residues. CDR3 sequence reads: CASSQDPGTGYNEQFF. DNA for the CDR3: TGTGCCAGCAGCCAAGATCCCGGGACAGGCTACAATGAGCAGTTCTTC.

This chain connects TRBV28 to TRBJ2-3; no reliable D call. Germline V gives CDR1 MDHEN, CDR2 SYDVKM. Trimming took off 7 bases at V and 2 bases at J, with 10 bases between the two ends. This CDR3 has 13 residues. DNA for the CDR3: TGTGCCAGCAACCTGGGTCTCACAGATACGCAGTATTTT. Its translation: CASNLGLTDTQYF. The whole variable domain, remainder taken from reference TRBV28 and TRBJ2-3, is DVKVTQSSRYLVKRTGEKVFLECVQDMDHENMFWYRQDPGLGLRLIYFSYDVKMKEKGDIPEGYSVSREKKERFSLILESASTNQTSMYLCASNLGLTDTQYFGPGTRLTVL.

The chain recombines TRBV28 with TRBJ2-7, with D tentatively TRBD1 (6 bases). Germline values: CDR1 MDHEN, CDR2 SYDVKM. The CDR3 has 14 amino acids. V was cut by 3 bases and J by 7 bases, with 16 bases left in between. Written as DNA, the CDR3 is TGTGCCAGCAGTTTGGCCCAGGGGCGATTTGAGCAGTACTTC. Translated: CASSLAQGRFEQYF.

This clone appeared a few times. The chain recombines TRBV4-1 with TRBJ1-5; 7 positions match TRBD1. CDR3 size: 14 residues. V dropped 4 bases and J dropped 7; count of bases not matched to a gene: 7. Germline V CDR1 and CDR2: MGHRA, YSYEKL. The CDR3 sequence: CASSRHRGGQPQHF. CDR3 sequence (DNA): TGCGCCAGCAGCCGCCACAGGGGAGGGCAGCCCCAGCATTTT.

The chain employs TRBV18 and TRBJ1-1; a possible D gene is TRBD1 (5 bases). The CDR3 has 14 amino acids. V gave up 4 bases and J gave up 1 base, with 10 bases separating them. CDR1 and CDR2 from the germline V gene are KGHSH and LQKENI. In DNA form, the CDR3 reads TGTGCCAGCTCACATTCGACAGAGAACACTGAAGCTTTCTTT. Translated, it gives CASSHSTENTEAFF.

The rearrangement links TRBV5-4 to TRBJ2-5; D remains unclear. Germline-derived CDR1 and CDR2 are SGHNT and YYREEE (reference sequence). This CDR3 has 14 residues. V was shortened by 6 bases and J by 1 base, with 13 bases between the two germline ends. The DNA of the CDR3 is TGTGCCAGCACTTCTCTTGACATCCAAGAGACCCAGTACTTC. Its protein is CASTSLDIQETQYF.

The chain recombines TRBV10-3 with TRBJ2-5; no firm D call. Germline CDR1 reads ENHRY; CDR2 reads SYGVKD. The CDR3 is 13 residues long. V was pared by 4 bases and J by 5 bases, with 11 bases between. CDR3 nucleotide sequence: TGTGCCATCAGTGGTACGGTAGGGGAGACCCAGTACTTC. Its translation: CAISGTVGETQYF.

The chain recombines TRBV19 with TRBJ1-2, with D tentatively TRBD1 (5 bases). Germline V gene lookup returns CDR1 LNHDA and CDR2 SQIVND (reference sequence). The CDR3 has 14 residues. The V gene lost 1 base and the J gene lost 2 bases, with 8 bases spanning the gap. CDR3 DNA sequence: TGTGCCAGTAGTATAGCAGGGACCAACTATGGCTACACCTTC. As protein: CASSIAGTNYGYTF. The full variable domain, completed using reference TRBV19 and TRBJ1-2, is DGGITQSPKYLFRKEGQNVTLSCEQNLNHDAMYWYRQDPGQGLRLIYYSQIVNDFQKGDIAEGYSVSREKKESFPLTVTSAQKNPTAFYLCASSIAGTNYGYTFGSGTRLTVV.

The chain combines TRBV2 with TRBJ2-5; either TRBD1 or TRBD2 may fit D (5 bases each). Germline V gene data show CDR1 as SNHLY and CDR2 as FYNNEI. The V end was cut by 7 bases, the J end by 6 bases, with 15 bases between. This CDR3 region has 13 residues. CDR3 in DNA: TGTGCCAGCAAAGGGGAAGGAGGAAAGACCCAGTACTTC. Amino acid sequence: CASKGEGGKTQYF.

Worth noting for this clone: At the DNA level, this CDR3 is encoded by other sequences in the same sample as well. V and J are TRBV11-2 and TRBJ2-7, with 11 bases identical to TRBD2. The germline CDR1 and CDR2 sequences are SGHAT and FQNNGV. Trimming at V came to 0 bases and at J to 3 bases, leaving 1 base not matched to a gene. This CDR3 comprises 15 residues. The CDR3 protein is CASSLDTSGSYEQYF. For the CDR3, the DNA is TGTGCCAGCAGCTTAGATACTAGCGGGAGCTACGAGCAGTACTTC.

The rearrangement uses TRBV5-1 and TRBJ2-7; either TRBD1 or TRBD2 may supply D (5 bases each). Germline V gene lookup returns CDR1 SGHRS and CDR2 YFSETQ. The ends were cut back, 4 bases at V and 2 bases at J, with 16 bases in the middle. The CDR3 is 15 amino acids. The CDR3 reads CASSRLGTQAYEQYF. The CDR3 region has the DNA TGCGCCAGCAGCCGATTGGGGACGCAAGCCTACGAGCAGTACTTC.

V and J are TRBV30 and TRBJ2-7; perhaps TRBD2 as D (5 bases). The CDR3 totals 13 residues. Germline lookup yields CDR1 GTSNPN and CDR2 SVGIG (reference sequence). V was shortened by 3 bases and J by 2 bases, with 11 bases between the two germline ends. The CDR3 here is CAWRRELTYEQYF. The CDR3, as DNA: TGTGCCTGGAGGAGGGAACTGACCTACGAGCAGTACTTC.

The chain carries TRBV19 and TRBJ1-2; unclear D gene. The CDR3 is 14 residues long. The germline V gene encodes CDR1 LNHDA and CDR2 SQIVND (reference sequence). Trimming shortened V by 3 bases and J by 2 bases, and 10 bases separated the two germline ends. This CDR3 reads CASSIRHENYGYTF. The CDR3 bases are TGTGCCAGTAGTATTCGACACGAAAACTATGGCTACACCTTC.

In this sample, this clone turned up once. This chain connects TRBV5-1 to TRBJ2-5, with TRBD2 as a possible D gene (6 bases). The length of the CDR3 is 16 residues. Deletions cut 0 bases from V and 2 bases from J, with 14 bases between. CDR1 and CDR2 (germline): SGHRS, YFSETQ. CDR3 DNA: TGCGCCAGCAGCTTGGCGGGGGAGTGGGGGCAAGAGACCCAGTACTTC. It encodes CASSLAGEWGQETQYF.

As DNA, the CDR3 is TGTGCCAGTAGTATGGGTTTCTCTGGGGCCAACGTCCTGACTTTC. It specifies CASSMGFSGANVLTF. The rearrangement links TRBV19 to TRBJ2-6; D unresolved. The germline V gene encodes CDR1 LNHDA and CDR2 SQIVND (reference sequence). The CDR3 is 15 residues long. The V end lost 3 bases, the J end lost 0 bases, and 6 bases lay between the germline ends.

This chain joins TRBV7-6 and TRBJ2-3; D is unresolved. V was trimmed by 3 bases and J by 3 bases, leaving 13 bases between them. This CDR3 has 15 residues. Germline CDR1 SGHVS, CDR2 FNYEAQ. The CDR3 coding sequence is TGTGCCAGCAGCTTGAACCAGATAGGGACAGATACGCAGTATTTT. Protein: CASSLNQIGTDTQYF. Full variable domain (missing parts from reference TRBV7-6 and TRBJ2-3): GAGVSQSPRYKVTKRGQDVALRCDPISGHVSLYWYRQALGQGPEFLTYFNYEAQQDKSGLPNDRFSAERPEGSISTLTIQRTEQRDSAMYRCASSLNQIGTDTQYFGPGTRLTVL.

The rearrangement links TRBV7-9 to TRBJ1-1; 8 bases fit TRBD1. Germline CDR1 SEHNR, CDR2 FQNEAQ (reference sequence). This CDR3 spans 14 amino acids. The trim removed 5 bases at V and 7 bases at J, leaving 9 bases unmatched. The CDR3 region is CASSPRTGSGEAFF. The CDR3 nucleotides are TGTGCCAGCAGCCCCAGGACAGGGTCTGGTGAAGCTTTCTTT.

The CDR3 region has the DNA TGTGCCAGCACGGGGAGGTCCTACGAGCAGTACTTC. Its translation is CASTGRSYEQYF. The chain recombines TRBV6-1 with TRBJ2-7; maybe TRBD2 (6 bases). V lost 7 bases to trimming and J lost 1 base, with 8 bases between them. CDR1 is MNHNS, CDR2 SASEGT, per germline. The CDR3 runs 12 residues.

DNA of the CDR3: TGTGCCAGCAGCTCCATTAGGGGCTCGAGCACAGATACGCAGTATTTT. Its protein is CASSSIRGSSTDTQYF. The J gene is TRBJ2-3, the V gene TRBV11-2; a possible D gene is TRBD1 (5 bases). This CDR3 comprises 16 residues. The V and J ends lost 4 bases and 0 bases respectively, with 14 bases between them. The germline V gene encodes CDR1 SGHAT and CDR2 FQNNGV.

CDR3 protein: CASSVGDRYEKLFF. The DNA for the CDR3 is TGTGCCAGCAGTGTGGGAGACAGATATGAAAAACTGTTTTTT. The V gene is TRBV2, the J gene TRBJ1-4, with D maybe TRBD1 (5 bases). Between the trimmed V and J ends, which lost 4 bases and 6 bases, there was a span of 12 bases. Germline V CDR1 and CDR2: SNHLY, FYNNEI. This CDR3 has 14 residues.